The 3 T cell receptor beta chains below come from one sample, sequenced in a study of T-cell memory formation after mild COVID-19. In TCRdb, the 5' RACE reads were re-called with MiXCR into one record per CDR3 protein. The table shows roughly 510,000 distinct CDR3 sequences, with around 16% occurring only once. What was sequenced was PBMCs or a T cell subset sorted from them (not recorded which). All receptors derive from an adult woman who had mild COVID-19 (a few samples of this study predate the infection). Cell type and time point are not known.

The sample holds a few counts of this clonotype. This chain uses TRBV4-1 with TRBJ1-6; 7 bases match TRBD1. CDR3 length: 16 amino acids. The germline CDR1 and CDR2 sequences are MGHRA and YSYEKL. Trimming cost V 0 bases and J 10 bases; bases outside gene matches: 9. CDR3 coding DNA: TGCGCCAGCAGCCAAGAAGAGACAGGGCGAGGGTCACCCCTCCACTTT. Amino acids: CASSQEETGRGSPLHF.

This clonotype was detected only a few times. This chain links TRBV20-1 with TRBJ2-3; 7 nucleotides line up with TRBD2. CDR3 length: 14 residues. J was trimmed by 2 bases and V by 3 bases; bases with no gene match: 5. CDR1 and CDR2 (germline): DFQATT, SNEGSKA (reference sequence). CDR3 sequence (DNA): TGCAGTGCTAGGGCGGGGGTGACCACAGATACGCAGTATTTT. Translated: CSARAGVTTDTQYF.

The genes are TRBV29-1 and TRBJ2-3, with TRBD2 identical over 11 bases. V lost 7 bases to trimming and J lost 2 bases; unmatched junction nucleotides: 2. The germline V gene encodes CDR1 SQVTM and CDR2 ANQGSEA. The CDR3 contains 13 residues. The CDR3 sequence is CSASGRSTDTQYF. CDR3 nucleotides: TGCAGCGCTAGCGGGAGGTCCACAGATACGCAGTATTTT.